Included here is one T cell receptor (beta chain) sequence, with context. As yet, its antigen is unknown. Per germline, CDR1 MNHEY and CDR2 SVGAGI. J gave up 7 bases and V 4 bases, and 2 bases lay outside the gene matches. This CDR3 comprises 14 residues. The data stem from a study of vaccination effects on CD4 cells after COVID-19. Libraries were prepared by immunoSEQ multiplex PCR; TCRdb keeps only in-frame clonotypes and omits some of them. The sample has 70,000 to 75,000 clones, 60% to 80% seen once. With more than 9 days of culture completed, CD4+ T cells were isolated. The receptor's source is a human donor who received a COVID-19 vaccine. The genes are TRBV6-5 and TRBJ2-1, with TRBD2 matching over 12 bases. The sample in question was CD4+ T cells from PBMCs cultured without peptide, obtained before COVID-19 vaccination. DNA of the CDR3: TGTGCCAGCAGTTTAACTAGCGGGGGGAATGAGCAGTTCTTC. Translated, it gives CASSLTSGGNEQFF.